This TCR beta chain stems from a study of blood T cell repertoires in COVID-19. As for the study in general: Material from acute and convalescent COVID-19 was sourced from the United States, Italy and Spain. Sample material is recorded as cDNA or gDNA derived from T cells, B-cell-depleted T cells, or PBMCs.

V gave up 7 bases and J gave up 2 bases; unmatched junction bases: 6. CDR1 is SQVTM, CDR2 ANQGSEA, per germline. CDR3 length: 14 residues. The study assigned cohorts using participant-reported clinical history. TCRdb keeps only in-frame clones here, not all; method: immunoSEQ multiplex PCR. This table has hundreds of thousands of clones, approximately 91% appearing once. The V call is TRBV29-1, the J call TRBJ2-3, with 10 bases fitting TRBD2. The source material was PBMCs or T cells enriched from blood (not recorded which). This receptor was obtained from a woman between 35 and 50 years old who had recovered from COVID-19. CDR3 sequence reads: CSGWTSGLTDTQYF. CDR3 sequence (DNA): TGCAGCGGGTGGACTAGCGGACTCACAGATACGCAGTATTTT.